This is a list of T cell receptor beta chains from one sample in a study of cytomegalovirus exposure and HLA in healthy donors. Produced via immunoSEQ multiplex PCR; TCRdb's table is partial and in-frame only. The repertoire includes under 200,000 clones, around 90% of them detected once, and approximately 2.9% sits in the top ten. The sample was PBMCs. The origin of the receptors is a young woman in good health and CMV-seropositive. Both conserved end residues are part of each CDR3. A D gene is named only where the DNA matches it firmly. The size field is filled for only some rows; it gives once, few, many or a size class.

v_call	d_call	clone_size	j_call	cdr3_aa	cdr3_nt
TRBV6-6	TRBD2	-	TRBJ2-5	CASSYAGTSGETQYF	TGTGCCAGCAGTTACGCCGGGACTAGTGGGGAGACCCAGTACTTC
TRBV5-5	-	once	TRBJ2-5	CASSFYGEPETQYF	TGTGCCAGCAGCTTCTACGGAGAACCAGAGACCCAGTACTTC
TRBV28	-	-	TRBJ1-4	CASSFVSYEKLFF	TGTGCCAGCAGTTTTGTGAGTTATGAAAAACTGTTTTTT
TRBV5-1	TRBD1	-	TRBJ1-1	CASSRSVGQGSGYTEAFF	TGCGCCAGCAGCCGAAGCGTAGGACAGGGTAGTGGGTACACTGAAGCTTTCTTT
TRBV19	-	-	TRBJ1-2	CASRGLLGRRSGYTF	TGTGCCAGTAGGGGGTTATTGGGGCGCCGCTCTGGCTACACCTTC
TRBV21-1	-	once	TRBJ2-1	CASRTVWGTSGSNEQFF	TGTGCCAGCAGAACGGTATGGGGGACTAGCGGGAGCAATGAGCAGTTCTTC
TRBV5-1	TRBD1	-	TRBJ1-1	CASSLDRTGIFAEAFF	TGCGCCAGCAGCTTGGACCGGACAGGGATTTTTGCTGAAGCTTTCTTT
TRBV25-1	TRBD2	few	TRBJ2-1	CASSEYGGRDSFF	TGTGCCAGCAGTGAATATGGCGGGAGGGACTCGTTCTTC
TRBV6-5	TRBD2	-	TRBJ2-3	CASRSSGGYTDTQYF	TGTGCCAGCAGGTCAAGCGGGGGGTATACAGATACGCAGTATTTT
TRBV28	-	once	TRBJ2-7	CASRKSSSYEQYF	TGTGCCAGCAGAAAGTCGAGCTCCTACGAGCAGTACTTC
TRBV7-2	-	-	TRBJ2-2	CASSVGQNTGELFF	TGTGCCAGCAGCGTCGGACAGAACACCGGGGAGCTGTTTTTT
TRBV30	-	once	TRBJ2-7	CAWSVASVGEQHF	TGTGCCTGGAGTGTAGCTAGCGTAGGGGAGCAGCACTTC
TRBV10-1	TRBD2	-	TRBJ2-5	CARGAFSGRANETQYF	TGCGCCAGAGGAGCGTTTAGCGGGAGGGCCAACGAGACCCAGTACTTC
TRBV7-9	-	-	TRBJ2-7	CASTWGRNTKSYEQYF	TGTGCCAGCACCTGGGGCAGGAACACTAAGAGCTACGAGCAGTACTTC
TRBV15	TRBD1	-	TRBJ1-1	CATSRPRGQGRTEAFF	TGTGCCACCAGCAGACCCCGCGGACAGGGACGAACTGAAGCTTTCTTT
TRBV7-3	-	-	TRBJ1-2	CASSLDLWAVDYGYTF	TGTGCCAGCAGCTTAGATCTTTGGGCCGTCGACTATGGCTACACCTTC
TRBV4-1	-	once	TRBJ1-5	CASSQEQGGWPQHF	TGCGCCAGCAGCCAAGAACAGGGTGGTTGGCCCCAGCATTTT
TRBV4-1	-	-	TRBJ1-4	CASSQVSSRINEKLFF	TGCGCCAGCAGCCAAGTTTCTAGCAGAATTAATGAAAAACTGTTTTTT
TRBV6-5	TRBD1	once	TRBJ2-3	CASRPLTGPGDTQYF	TGTGCCAGCAGACCTCTGACAGGGCCGGGGGATACGCAGTATTTT
TRBV18	TRBD2	-	TRBJ2-2	CASSPTSGNTGELFF	TGTGCCAGCTCACCTACTAGCGGGAACACCGGGGAGCTGTTTTTT
TRBV27	-	-	TRBJ1-5	CASSLSGGRDQPQHF	TGTGCCAGCAGTTTAAGCGGGGGCCGGGATCAGCCCCAGCATTTT
TRBV6-1	-	-	TRBJ2-7	CASTRGRSYEQYF	TGTGCCAGCACGAGAGGGAGGTCCTACGAGCAGTACTTC
TRBV19	-	-	TRBJ2-1	CASSRPADGLREQFF	TGTGCCAGTAGTAGGCCCGCGGACGGACTCCGTGAGCAGTTCTTC
TRBV4-2	TRBD2	-	TRBJ2-1	CASSQDVQTSGGKDEQFF	TGTGCCAGCAGCCAAGACGTTCAGACTAGCGGGGGGAAAGATGAGCAGTTCTTC
TRBV11-2	-	-	TRBJ2-7	CASSLSLGYEQYF	TGTGCCAGCAGCTTGAGTCTCGGGTACGAGCAGTACTTC
TRBV4-2	-	-	TRBJ1-5	CASSQEEGGGQPQHF	TGTGCCAGCAGCCAAGAGGAGGGCGGGGGGCAGCCCCAGCATTTT
TRBV28	-	-	TRBJ2-5	CASSPSAGKETQYF	TGTGCCAGCAGTCCATCCGCAGGGAAAGAGACCCAGTACTTC
TRBV28	TRBD1	once	TRBJ1-4	CASKTGGALNEKLFF	TGTGCCAGCAAAACAGGGGGAGCCCTCAATGAAAAACTGTTTTTT
TRBV28	-	-	TRBJ1-5	CASQSNQPQHF	TGTGCCAGTCAAAGCAATCAGCCCCAGCATTTT
TRBV6-5	-	few	TRBJ1-2	CASRTVERSGYTF	TGTGCCAGCCGTACGGTCGAACGGTCCGGCTACACCTTC
TRBV2	-	-	TRBJ1-3	CASSNRVAGNTIYF	TGTGCCAGCTCCAACAGGGTCGCCGGAAACACCATATATTTT
TRBV9	TRBD2	-	TRBJ2-3	CASSAGEREQAQYF	TGTGCCAGCAGCGCAGGGGAGCGGGAGCAAGCGCAGTATTTT
TRBV5-1	-	-	TRBJ1-2	CASSPDVSNYGYTF	TGCGCCAGCAGCCCCGATGTGAGTAACTATGGCTACACCTTC
TRBV19	-	-	TRBJ2-3	CASSIGTISTDTQYF	TGTGCCAGTAGTATAGGGACAATTAGCACAGATACGCAGTATTTT
TRBV6-5	TRBD1	-	TRBJ1-1	CASRTDRGRAEAFF	TGTGCCAGCAGGACAGACAGGGGAAGGGCTGAAGCTTTCTTT
TRBV5-1	-	-	TRBJ2-5	CASSLDSFQETQYF	TGCGCCAGCAGTCTGGACAGCTTTCAAGAGACCCAGTACTTC
TRBV5-1	TRBD1	-	TRBJ2-7	CASSSDRGYEQYF	TGCGCCAGCAGCTCGGACAGGGGCTACGAGCAGTACTTC
TRBV7-6	TRBD1	-	TRBJ2-3	CASSLEGASSDTQYF	TGTGCCAGCAGCTTAGAGGGGGCGAGTTCAGATACGCAGTATTTT
TRBV6-5	TRBD1	-	TRBJ1-1	CASSYYGGGLNTEAFF	TGTGCCAGCAGTTACTATGGAGGGGGCTTGAACACTGAAGCTTTCTTT
TRBV9	-	-	TRBJ1-5	CASNPQGFSNQPQHF	TGTGCCAGCAACCCTCAGGGTTTTAGCAATCAGCCCCAGCATTTT
TRBV6-6	-	once	TRBJ2-7	CASSYASGSQEQYF	TGTGCCAGCAGTTACGCGTCGGGGTCGCAGGAGCAGTACTTC
TRBV18	TRBD1	-	TRBJ2-7	CATSGGQGAFEQYF	TGTGCCACCTCAGGGGGGCAGGGGGCATTCGAGCAGTACTTC